The 7 T cell receptor beta chains presented below share a single source sample, sequenced in a study of metastatic and nonmetastatic thyroid tumors. TCRdb re-clonotyped the PCR reads through MiXCR. The sample records some 60,000 clones, 25% to 30% being singletons. Patients were all untreated before their thyroid surgery. Sequencing used blood. The receptors derive from a female donor with papillary thyroid cancer or a benign thyroid nodule (not recorded which). Some clones in this sample may be carry-over from other donors' samples.

This clone was seen a handful of times. The chain is built from TRBV12-3 or TRBV12-4 and TRBJ1-2; D remains ambiguous. The CDR3 covers 11 residues. Trimming stripped 2 bases from V and 8 bases from J, with 6 bases between. In nucleotides, the CDR3 is TGTGCCAGCAGTTTACCCAAGGGCTACACCTTC. It specifies CASSLPKGYTF.

This clone was picked up one time. J is TRBJ1-4 and V is TRBV4-1; D may be TRBD1 (6 bases). Per the germline V gene, CDR1 is MGHRA and CDR2 is YSYEKL. The CDR3 sequence is 18 residues long. Trimming removed 1 base at V and 5 bases at J, with 20 bases between. The chain's CDR3 is CASSQGRGRPEPNEKLFF. The CDR3 DNA reads as TGCGCCAGCAGCCAAGGCAGGGGTCGACCGGAGCCAAATGAAAAACTGTTTTTT.

This clone has more than one count but fewer than ten. The chain carries TRBV2 and TRBJ1-5; no reliable D call. CDR3 length equals 16 residues. CDR1 is SNHLY, CDR2 FYNNEI, per germline. Trimming stripped 1 base from V and 0 bases from J, with 10 bases between. CDR3 protein: CASSEEATYSNQPQHF. For the CDR3, the DNA is TGTGCCAGCAGTGAAGAGGCGACGTATAGCAATCAGCCCCAGCATTTT. Full variable domain (remainder filled in from reference TRBV2 and TRBJ1-5): EPEVTQTPSHQVTQMGQEVILRCVPISNHLYFYWYRQILGQKVEFLVSFYNNEISEKSEIFDDQFSVERPDGSNFTLKIRSTKLEDSAMYFCASSEEATYSNQPQHFGDGTRLSIL.

CDR3 in amino acids: CASIDGGAGTDTQYF. In DNA form, the CDR3 reads TGTGCCAGCATCGACGGGGGGGCCGGCACAGATACGCAGTATTTT. The genes are TRBV6-1 and TRBJ2-3; the match to TRBD2 covers 8 bases. The CDR3 has 15 amino acids. Germline lookup yields CDR1 MNHNS and CDR2 SASEGT. V gave up 7 bases and J gave up 1 base; unmatched junction bases: 7.

This clone is labeled medium-sized. V usage is TRBV20-1 and J usage is TRBJ2-1; 8 bases map to TRBD2. The ends lost 7 bases at V and 5 bases at J; junction bases unmatched: 10. The CDR3 runs to 14 residues. Per germline, CDR1 DFQATT and CDR2 SNEGSKA (reference sequence). The CDR3 DNA follows: TGCAGTGTGGTGACGGGAGGGCCGAACAATGAGCAGTTCTTC. Amino acid sequence: CSVVTGGPNNEQFF.

This clone was seen only a few times. The chain links TRBV11-3 to TRBJ2-1; tentatively, D is TRBD1 (5 bases). The germline V and J ends were trimmed by 1 base and 10 bases, with 5 bases remaining between them. The CDR3 is 11 amino acids. Germline values: CDR1 SGHNT, CDR2 YENEEA. This CDR3 reads CASSLGQEQFF. CDR3 DNA: TGTGCCAGCAGCTTAGGACAGGAGCAGTTCTTC.

The V gene is TRBV11-2, the J gene TRBJ1-4; D is uncertain. Germline V CDR1 and CDR2: SGHAT, FQNNGV. Trimming removed 5 bases at V and 5 bases at J, with 15 bases between. CDR3 length: 15 residues. CDR3 amino acids: CASSLFSGENEKLFF. CDR3 coding DNA: TGTGCCAGCAGCCTATTCAGCGGGGAAAATGAAAAACTGTTTTTT.